The 27 T cell receptor beta chains below were found in one sample sequenced in a study of blood T cell repertoires in COVID-19. Clones were sequenced by immunoSEQ multiplex PCR, and TCRdb holds only the in-frame ones, with some missing. The table has approximately 440,000 clones, 87% seen once. Source material: PBMCs or T cells enriched from blood (not recorded which). These receptor sequences come from a woman aged 18-29 years who had recovered from COVID-19.

The gene calls are TRBV3-1 (or the pseudogene TRBV3-2) and TRBJ1-1; 9 positions match TRBD1. CDR3 length: 13 residues. Unmatched junction bases numbered 5, after V lost 1 base and J lost 11 bases. The germline V gene encodes CDR1 LGHDT and CDR2 YNNKEL (reference sequence). CDR3 loop: CASSQATGGTAFF. CDR3 DNA sequence: TGTGCCAGCAGCCAAGCAACAGGGGGCACGGCTTTCTTT.

This chain links TRBV9 with TRBJ1-2; D remains ambiguous. The CDR3 has 15 amino acids. Germline V gives CDR1 SGDLS, CDR2 YYNGEE. The ends were cut back, 1 base at V and 2 bases at J, with 12 bases in the middle. This chain's CDR3 is CASSVSQVPNYGYTF. As DNA, the CDR3 is TGTGCCAGCAGCGTAAGCCAGGTCCCGAACTATGGCTACACCTTC.

The chain employs TRBV4-1 and TRBJ1-2; TRBD1 is a possible D gene (5 bases). Germline loops: CDR1 MGHRA, CDR2 YSYEKL. This CDR3 has 14 residues. Trimming cost V 6 bases and J 4 bases, with 15 bases left between them. The CDR3 sequence: CASRGQGSFYGYTF. As DNA, the CDR3 is TGCGCCAGCAGGGGGCAGGGATCCTTCTATGGCTACACCTTC.

This clone was found once. The chain carries TRBV2 and TRBJ1-1; a weak D match, TRBD1 (5 bases). Germline values: CDR1 SNHLY, CDR2 FYNNEI. The CDR3 length is 14 residues. V gave up 3 bases and J gave up 3 bases, with 11 bases separating them. The CDR3 reads CASSDGRGDTEAFF. CDR3 DNA: TGTGCCAGCAGTGATGGGAGGGGAGACACTGAAGCTTTCTTT.

A single count supports this clone. V is TRBV5-1 and J is TRBJ1-4; 8 bases align to TRBD1. Trimming cost V 0 bases and J 5 bases; bases outside gene matches: 3. CDR3 length: 15 amino acids. From germline, CDR1 is SGHRS and CDR2 YFSETQ. The CDR3 sequence is CASSLEQGANEKLFF. DNA of the CDR3: TGCGCCAGCAGCTTGGAGCAGGGGGCGAATGAAAAACTGTTTTTT.

This sequence joins TRBV5-1 and TRBJ2-7, with 7 positions matching TRBD1. The CDR3 has 16 residues. V shed 0 bases and J 4 bases; nucleotides not matched to a gene: 10. In germline, CDR1 is SGHRS, CDR2 YFSETQ. CDR3 DNA sequence: TGCGCCAGCAGCTTGGCCCTGGGGACAGCCGCTTACGAGCAGTACTTC. The encoded protein is CASSLALGTAAYEQYF.

The rearrangement uses TRBV6-1 and TRBJ1-1; possible D gene TRBD1, 6 bases. Trimming cost V 1 base and J 6 bases, with 15 bases left between them. Germline V CDR1 and CDR2: MNHNS, SASEGT. This CDR3 is 15 amino acids long. The CDR3 spells CASSEDPDRIAEAFF. The DNA of the CDR3 is TGTGCCAGCAGTGAAGACCCCGACAGGATAGCTGAAGCTTTCTTT.

V and J are TRBV28 and TRBJ1-2; maybe TRBD1 (6 bases). The CDR3 runs 13 residues. Trimming took off 6 bases at V and 11 bases at J, with 19 bases between the two ends. Germline V lookup: CDR1 MDHEN, CDR2 SYDVKM. The CDR3 here is CASSSGGASGYTF. Written as DNA, the CDR3 is TGTGCCAGCAGCTCGGGGGGGGCTAGTGGTTACACCTTC.

This rearrangement joins TRBV11-2 to TRBJ2-2; D is unclear. This CDR3 region has 19 residues. The germline CDR1 and CDR2 sequences are SGHAT and FQNNGV. Trimming cost V 1 base and J 0 bases, with 18 bases left between them. For the CDR3, the DNA is TGTGCCAGCAGCTTAGGGTCTCTTGGAGATTACGCGAACACCGGGGAGCTGTTTTTT. It codes for CASSLGSLGDYANTGELFF.

The CDR3 protein is CASRTGGAGYTF. DNA of the CDR3: TGTGCCAGTAGGACAGGGGGTGCTGGCTACACCTTC. The chain couples TRBV19 to TRBJ1-2; 9 nucleotides match TRBD1. Looked up from germline, CDR1 is LNHDA and CDR2 is SQIVND (reference sequence). V lost 6 bases and J lost 7; bases outside the gene matches: 3. The CDR3 has 12 amino acids.

The chain is built from TRBV20-1 and TRBJ2-1, with D hard to call. CDR1 and CDR2 (germline): DFQATT, SNEGSKA (reference sequence). The V end was cut by 2 bases, the J end by 5 bases, with 4 bases between. CDR3 size: 11 residues. CDR3 DNA: TGCAGTGCTAGACCTAACAATGAGCAGTTCTTC. Translation gives CSARPNNEQFF.

The chain recombines TRBV7-9 with TRBJ2-1; D is undetermined. The CDR3 sequence is 16 residues long. Germline values: CDR1 SEHNR, CDR2 FQNEAQ (reference sequence). V was shortened by 5 bases and J by 0 bases, with 14 bases between the two germline ends. DNA of the CDR3: TGTGCCAGCAGCCGGTTAGACATTTACTCCTACAATGAGCAGTTCTTC. It codes for CASSRLDIYSYNEQFF.

The chain employs TRBV21-1 and TRBJ2-5; TRBD2 was called by the table and not checked on the DNA. TRBV21-1 is described as a pseudogene. This CDR3 comprises 18 residues. In nucleotides, the CDR3 is TGTGCCAGCTCCAAAAGGCTAGCGGGGGGCCCATATCAAGAGACCCAGTACTTC. Its translation: CASSKRLAGGPYQETQYF.

The rearrangement joins TRBV3-1 (or the pseudogene TRBV3-2) to TRBJ2-3; TRBD2 matches at 13 bases. Germline trimming cut 1 base from V and 3 bases from J; bases unmatched to any gene: 13. Germline V gene lookup returns CDR1 LGHDT and CDR2 YNNKEL (reference sequence). This CDR3 has 20 amino acids. The CDR3 DNA reads as TGTGCCAGCAGCCAAGGAGGGACTAGCGGGGCCCCCAGGGAGACAGATACGCAGTATTTT. It yields the protein CASSQGGTSGAPRETDTQYF.

CDR3 amino acids: CASSASAGNTIYF. In DNA form, the CDR3 reads TGCGCCAGCAGTGCCAGCGCTGGAAACACCATATATTTT. This chain uses TRBV10-1 with TRBJ1-3; D is ambiguous. The CDR3 sequence is 13 residues long. Germline V gene lookup returns CDR1 WNHNN and CDR2 SYGVQD (reference sequence). The V and J ends lost 4 bases and 2 bases respectively, with 6 bases between them.

The chain employs TRBV29-1 and TRBJ1-1; the D gene is possibly TRBD1 (6 bases). The CDR3 is 13 residues long. Germline assignment: CDR1 SQVTM and CDR2 ANQGSEA. V shed 7 bases and J shed 8 bases, with 20 bases lying between them. CDR3 loop: CSASPGAGEEAFF. CDR3 in DNA: TGCAGCGCCTCCCCAGGGGCCGGCGAGGAAGCTTTCTTT.

This clone has a handful of counts. The chain links TRBV2 to TRBJ1-1; D uncertain. The CDR3 runs 13 residues. Germline loops: CDR1 SNHLY, CDR2 FYNNEI. V was trimmed by 6 bases and J by 0 bases, leaving 8 bases between them. As DNA, the CDR3 is TGTGCCAGCAGGGAGTACATGAACACTGAAGCTTTCTTT. It yields the protein CASREYMNTEAFF.

This chain connects TRBV19 to TRBJ2-1; D is unresolved. The CDR3 extends over 16 amino acids. The V end was cut by 7 bases, the J end by 1 base, with 17 bases between. The germline V gene encodes CDR1 LNHDA and CDR2 SQIVND (reference sequence). The CDR3 region has the DNA TGTGCCAGTAAAGCTAGTAGGCGGTCTTCCTACAATGAGCAGTTCTTC. Its translation is CASKASRRSSYNEQFF.

J is TRBJ2-5 and V is TRBV7-2, with D possibly matching TRBD1 (5 bases). The CDR3 is 14 residues long. CDR1 and CDR2 (germline): SGHTA, FQGNSA. The V gene lost 1 base and the J gene lost 1 base, with 7 bases spanning the gap. DNA of the CDR3: TGTGCCAGCAGCTTAGGGCAGGGCCAAGAGACCCAGTACTTC. Translation gives CASSLGQGQETQYF.

The chain couples TRBV27 to TRBJ1-1; possibly TRBD1 for D (5 bases). The CDR3 sequence is 17 residues long. The V end lost 2 bases, the J end lost 7 bases, and 23 bases lay between the germline ends. Germline values: CDR1 MNHEY, CDR2 SMNVEV (reference sequence). The CDR3, as DNA: TGTGCCAGCAGTTTAAAGGGTTTGAGGGGCGGGAGTTATGAAGCTTTCTTT. It specifies CASSLKGLRGGSYEAFF.

This clone was detected only once. The rearrangement joins TRBV2 to TRBJ2-7; 12 bases align to TRBD1. J was trimmed by 7 bases and V by 0 bases; bases with no gene match: 4. Germline CDR1 is SNHLY and CDR2 is FYNNEI. CDR3 size: 15 residues. CDR3 region: CASSEAGQGAQEQYF. The CDR3 DNA sequence: TGTGCCAGCAGTGAAGCGGGACAGGGGGCTCAAGAGCAGTACTTC.

J is TRBJ1-1 and V is TRBV11-2; TRBD1 agrees at 9 bases. The CDR3 runs to 17 residues. CDR1 and CDR2 from the germline V gene are SGHAT and FQNNGV. Trimming at V came to 4 bases and at J to 3 bases, leaving 12 bases not matched to a gene. The CDR3 reads CASSSAARQGGYTEAFF. The DNA for the CDR3 is TGTGCCAGCAGCTCCGCGGCCCGACAGGGGGGGTACACTGAAGCTTTCTTT.

This chain uses TRBV27 with TRBJ1-2, with unresolved D. Trimming cost V 3 bases and J 4 bases, with 12 bases left between them. CDR1 MNHEY and CDR2 SMNVEV come from the germline V gene (reference sequence). CDR3 length: 14 amino acids. The CDR3 protein is CASSLKAGPYGYTF. CDR3 bases: TGTGCCAGCAGTTTGAAGGCAGGCCCCTATGGCTACACCTTC.

DNA of the CDR3: TGTGCCAGCAGTTCCCGGACTAGCGGGCGATCAGATACGCAGTATTTT. Translation: CASSSRTSGRSDTQYF. The chain is built from TRBV6-2 or TRBV6-3 and TRBJ2-3; 11 bases fit TRBD2. Germline lookup yields CDR1 MNHEY and CDR2 SVGEGT. The CDR3 has 16 residues. V shed 4 bases and J 4 bases; nucleotides not matched to a gene: 7.

In this sample, this clone turned up a few times. The chain combines TRBV2 with TRBJ1-1; D not resolved. Germline V gives CDR1 SNHLY, CDR2 FYNNEI. V shed 4 bases and J shed 1 base, with 4 bases lying between them. The CDR3 contains 12 residues. CDR3 DNA: TGTGCCAGCAGTGTCCAGAACACTGAAGCTTTCTTT. Protein sequence: CASSVQNTEAFF.

This rearrangement joins TRBV4-1 to TRBJ1-5; D is unclear. CDR3 size: 16 residues. CDR1 and CDR2 (germline): MGHRA, YSYEKL. V was trimmed by 0 bases and J by 0 bases, leaving 9 bases between them. CDR3 nucleotides: TGCGCCAGCAGCCAAGATAGAGTGTATAGCAATCAGCCCCAGCATTTT. It yields the protein CASSQDRVYSNQPQHF.

The CDR3 DNA reads TGTGCCAGCAGCTCCGGCGGGACAGGCGGGTACTACGAGCAGTACTTC. This encodes CASSSGGTGGYYEQYF. The rearrangement joins TRBV5-4 to TRBJ2-7; 8 nucleotides agree with TRBD1. Germline CDR1 is SGHNT and CDR2 is YYREEE (reference sequence). This CDR3 region has 16 residues. J was trimmed by 3 bases and V by 3 bases; bases with no gene match: 11. Based on the CDR3 plus reference TRBV5-4 and TRBJ2-7, the full variable domain is ETGVTQSPTHLIKTRGQQVTLRCSSQSGHNTVSWYQQALGQGPQFIFQYYREEENGRGNFPPRFSGLQFPNYSSELNVNALELDDSALYLCASSSGGTGGYYEQYFGPGTRLTVT.